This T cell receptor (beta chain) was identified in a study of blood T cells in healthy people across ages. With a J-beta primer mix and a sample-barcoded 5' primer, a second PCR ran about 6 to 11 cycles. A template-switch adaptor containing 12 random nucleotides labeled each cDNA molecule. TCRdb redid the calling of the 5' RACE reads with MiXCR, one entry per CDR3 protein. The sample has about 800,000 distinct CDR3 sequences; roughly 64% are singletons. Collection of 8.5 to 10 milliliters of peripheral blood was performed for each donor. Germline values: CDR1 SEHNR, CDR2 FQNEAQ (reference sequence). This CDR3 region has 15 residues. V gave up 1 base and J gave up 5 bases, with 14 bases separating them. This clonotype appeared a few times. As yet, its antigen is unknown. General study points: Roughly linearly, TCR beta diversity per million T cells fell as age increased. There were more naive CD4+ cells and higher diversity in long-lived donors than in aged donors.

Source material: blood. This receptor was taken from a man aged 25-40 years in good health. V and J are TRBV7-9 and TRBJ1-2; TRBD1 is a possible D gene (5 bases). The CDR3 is CASSLVNGGLYGYTF. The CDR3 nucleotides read TGTGCCAGCAGCTTAGTGAACGGGGGACTTTATGGCTACACCTTC.